These 25 T cell receptor beta chains were all obtained from the same sample, sequenced in a study of T cells in Graves' hyperthyroidism and ophthalmopathy. RNA transcripts gave rise to amplified TCR beta CDR3 regions. When the TCR CDR3 underwent first-round RT-PCR, the HTBI primer set was used. TCRdb ran MiXCR on the multiplex PCR reads and lists one entry per CDR3 protein. The sample gives 300,000 to 450,000 distinct CDR3 sequences, 15% to 17% of which show up once; about 27% is in the top ten. Sample: blood. All receptors derive from a woman between 18 and 29 years old with Graves' hyperthyroidism that later progressed to Graves' ophthalmopathy.

With respect to this clonotype: This may arise from a read error, as a much more abundant clone is one base away. This chain uses TRBV12-3 or TRBV12-4 with TRBJ1-2; 9 bases match TRBD1. The CDR3 sequence is 12 residues long. The CDR3 spells CVSRRDRAGYTF. CDR3 DNA: TGTGTCAGCAGACGGGACAGGGCTGGCTACACCTTC.

This clonotype was counted many times. The V and J genes are TRBV11-2 and TRBJ2-3, with 12 nucleotides matching TRBD2. V shed 0 bases, J shed 2 bases, and the junction held 9 bases outside the gene matches. CDR3 length: 19 amino acids. Germline V CDR1 and CDR2: SGHAT, FQNNGV. The CDR3 DNA reads TGTGCCAGCAGCTTAGACCCGGGACTAGCGGGCGCCTCCACAGATACGCAGTATTTT. It encodes CASSLDPGLAGASTDTQYF. The full variable domain, completed using reference TRBV11-2 and TRBJ2-3, is EAGVAQSPRYKIIEKRQSVAFWCNPISGHATLYWYQQILGQGPKLLIQFQNNGVVDDSQLPKDRFSAERLKGVDSTLKIQPAKLEDSAVYLCASSLDPGLAGASTDTQYFGPGTRLTVL.

This clonotype appeared many times. V usage is TRBV7-2 and J usage is TRBJ2-7; 8 nucleotides agree with TRBD1. V was clipped by 4 bases and J by 2 bases; unmatched bases: 7. This CDR3 has 15 amino acids. Germline V gene sequence: CDR1 SGHTA, CDR2 FQGNSA. In nucleotides, the CDR3 is TGTGCCAGCAGCTGGGGCAGGGGGCGGGCCTACGAGCAGTACTTC. This codes for CASSWGRGRAYEQYF.

This clonotype showed up many times. The chain has TRBV11-2 and TRBJ2-1; maybe TRBD1 (5 bases). Trimming removed 1 base at V and 8 bases at J, with 12 bases between. The CDR3 loop spans 14 amino acids. From germline, CDR1 is SGHAT and CDR2 FQNNGV. CDR3 sequence: CASSLGGGGDEQFF. The CDR3 DNA reads as TGTGCCAGCAGCTTAGGGGGCGGCGGCGATGAGCAGTTCTTC.

As concerns this clonotype: The germline gene is not matched at one end of the junction; a read error may be the cause. The genes are TRBV4-3 and TRBJ2-7, with 8 bases that match TRBD1. Per the germline V gene, CDR1 is LGHNA and CDR2 is YSLEER. This CDR3 comprises 15 residues. CDR3 sequence: CASGQNRGSSYEQYF. In DNA, the CDR3 is TGCGCCAGCGGCCAAAACAGGGGGAGCTCCTACGAGCAGTACTTC.

This clonotype was counted ten times or more. V and J are TRBV11-2 and TRBJ2-3; weak D call: TRBD2 (6 bases). CDR1 and CDR2 from the germline V gene are SGHAT and FQNNGV. CDR3 length equals 14 residues. V shed 2 bases and J shed 7 bases, with 13 bases lying between them. CDR3 residues: CASSLQLAGHTQYF. CDR3 nucleotide sequence: TGTGCCAGCAGCTTACAACTAGCAGGACATACGCAGTATTTT.

This clonotype was counted ten times or more. The gene calls are TRBV7-8 and TRBJ2-1; no clear D gene. The germline V gene encodes CDR1 SGHVS and CDR2 FQNEAQ. There are 15 residues in the CDR3. V was cut by 3 bases and J by 4 bases, with 13 bases left in between. The CDR3 reads CASSLTPNEYNEQFF. CDR3 DNA sequence: TGTGCCAGCAGCTTGACCCCTAACGAGTACAATGAGCAGTTCTTC.

This clonotype has ten or more counts. The rearrangement joins TRBV6-1 to TRBJ2-7; the D is unclear. V was cut by 4 bases and J by 3 bases, with 19 bases left in between. This CDR3 has 16 amino acids. Per germline, CDR1 MNHNS and CDR2 SASEGT. The DNA for the CDR3 is TGTGCCAGCAGTGCCCAACCGGCCGGGTCGATCTACGAGCAGTACTTC. It specifies CASSAQPAGSIYEQYF.

V gene TRBV18 combines with J gene TRBJ1-5; no definite D call. This CDR3 has 14 residues. CDR1 KGHSH and CDR2 LQKENI come from the germline V gene. V was shortened by 4 bases and J by 0 bases, with 7 bases between the two germline ends. The CDR3 region is CASSLQVSNQPQHF. The DNA of the CDR3 is TGTGCCAGCTCACTCCAGGTTAGCAATCAGCCCCAGCATTTT. The full variable domain, with the rest looked up from reference TRBV18 and TRBJ1-5, is NAGVMQNPRHLVRRRGQEARLRCSPMKGHSHVYWYRQLPEEGLKFMVYLQKENIIDESGMPKERFSAEFPKEGPSILRIQQVVRGDSAAYFCASSLQVSNQPQHFGDGTRLSIL.

This clonotype was seen more than once but under ten times. The rearrangement links TRBV2 to TRBJ2-2, with a possible D match to TRBD2 (5 bases). Germline CDR1 is SNHLY and CDR2 is FYNNEI. Trimming removed 8 bases at V and 1 base at J, with 11 bases between. This CDR3 spans 14 amino acids. The CDR3 region has the DNA TGTGCCAGCGATTCCGGGGAGAACACCGGGGAGCTGTTTTTT. Residues: CASDSGENTGELFF.

This clonotype was observed a few times. The chain is built from TRBV27 and TRBJ2-1; 7 bases are shared with TRBD1. With 11 bases clipped from V and 2 bases from J, the junction kept 6 bases outside the gene matches. CDR1 is MNHEY, CDR2 SMNVEV, per germline (reference sequence). The CDR3 contains 13 residues. The DNA for the CDR3 is TGTGCCGCAGGGACAGAACCCTACAATGAGCAGTTCTTC. Its protein product is CAAGTEPYNEQFF.

This clonotype was observed at least ten times. V and J are TRBV2 and TRBJ2-2; D uncertain. The germline CDR1 and CDR2 sequences are SNHLY and FYNNEI. The V end was cut by 6 bases, the J end by 0 bases, with 8 bases between. The CDR3 runs 14 residues. The CDR3 here is CASRRTANTGELFF. CDR3 bases: TGTGCCAGCAGGCGGACGGCGAACACCGGGGAGCTGTTTTTT.

This clonotype was observed many times. The gene calls are TRBV28 and TRBJ2-6; unclear D gene. The CDR3 is 16 amino acids. V was shortened by 4 bases and J by 1 base, with 11 bases between the two germline ends. The germline V gene has CDR1 MDHEN and CDR2 SYDVKM. The CDR3 DNA reads as TGTGCCAGCAGTTCCCCAGGACGGTCTGGGGCCAACGTCCTGACTTTC. Its translation: CASSSPGRSGANVLTF. The full variable domain, completed using reference TRBV28 and TRBJ2-6, is DVKVTQSSRYLVKRTGEKVFLECVQDMDHENMFWYRQDPGLGLRLIYFSYDVKMKEKGDIPEGYSVSREKKERFSLILESASTNQTSMYLCASSSPGRSGANVLTFGAGSRLTVL.

The rearrangement uses TRBV12-3 or TRBV12-4 and TRBJ1-4; no definite D call. This CDR3 spans 12 amino acids. V was clipped by 2 bases and J by 13 bases, with 11 bases between them. Here the CDR3 DNA reads TGTGCCAGCAGTTTAAAAAGACCTTTACTGTTTTTT. It is translated as CASSLKRPLLFF.

At least ten counts were recorded for this clonotype. The rearrangement links TRBV5-6 to TRBJ2-7; 11 bases fit TRBD2. Unmatched junction bases numbered 5, after V lost 0 bases and J lost 3 bases. Germline V gene sequence: CDR1 SGHDT, CDR2 YYEEEE. This CDR3 is 16 amino acids long. In nucleotides, the CDR3 is TGTGCCAGCAGCTTGGAACCTAGCGGGAGGTTCTACGAGCAGTACTTC. This sequence encodes CASSLEPSGRFYEQYF.

The sample holds a few counts of this clonotype. The junction departs from germline at one end; a sequencing error may be responsible. The chain is built from TRBV5-1 and TRBJ2-5; maybe TRBD1 (5 bases). Germline values: CDR1 SGHRS, CDR2 YFSETQ. The CDR3 length is 14 residues. CDR3 protein: CASSPDQGQETQYF. The DNA of the CDR3 is TGTGCCAGCAGCCCCGACCAGGGCCAAGAGACCCAGTACTTC.

This clonotype was found many times. This sequence joins TRBV14 and TRBJ2-7; D call uncertain. The V gene lost 4 bases and the J gene lost 3 bases, with 10 bases spanning the gap. The CDR3 contains 13 residues. CDR1 and CDR2 (germline): SGHDN, FVKESK. CDR3 nucleotide sequence: TGTGCCAGCAGCCGGGCCGGGCACTACGAGCAGTACTTC. Its translation: CASSRAGHYEQYF.

In this sample, this clonotype turned up a few times. The chain recombines TRBV6-1 with TRBJ2-7; D not resolved. V was cut by 5 bases and J by 4 bases, with 18 bases left in between. This CDR3 has 15 amino acids. In germline, CDR1 is MNHNS, CDR2 SASEGT. The CDR3 here is CASSTPPGSRYEQYF. As DNA, the CDR3 is TGTGCCAGCAGTACACCACCTGGCTCGAGATACGAGCAGTACTTC.

This clonotype was seen many times. The chain has TRBV7-9 and TRBJ1-1; D ambiguous. V dropped 5 bases and J dropped 4 bases, with 14 bases sitting between them. Germline CDR1 is SEHNR and CDR2 is FQNEAQ (reference sequence). This CDR3 has 14 amino acids. CDR3 bases: TGTGCCAGCAGCCAGACGGCGGGTCCCACTGAAGCTTTCTTT. Its translation: CASSQTAGPTEAFF.

This clonotype was observed at least ten times. V usage is TRBV28 and J usage is TRBJ1-2; TRBD1 might be the D (5 bases). Trimming removed 6 bases from V and 2 bases from J, with 25 bases in between. CDR1 and CDR2 (germline): MDHEN, SYDVKM. The length of the CDR3 is 18 residues. The chain's CDR3 is CASRTGSGVWASNYGYTF. As DNA, the CDR3 is TGTGCCAGCAGGACGGGGTCGGGGGTGTGGGCATCAAACTATGGCTACACCTTC.

The chain links TRBV4-1 to TRBJ2-1; the match to TRBD2 covers 14 bases. J lost 10 bases, V lost 3 bases, and 8 bases had no gene match. CDR3 length: 16 residues. Germline assignment: CDR1 MGHRA and CDR2 YSYEKL. CDR3 DNA: TGCGCCAGCAGCCAGTCGGGACTAGCGGGAGACGGCGAGCAGTTCTTC. Amino acid sequence: CASSQSGLAGDGEQFF.

This clonotype was seen only a few times. The rearrangement links TRBV9 to TRBJ2-1; no reliable D call. This CDR3 comprises 14 residues. Trimming removed 0 bases at V and 6 bases at J, with 10 bases between. CDR1 and CDR2 (germline): SGDLS, YYNGEE. The CDR3 region is CASSVEWTGNEQFF. The CDR3 region has the DNA TGTGCCAGCAGCGTAGAATGGACCGGCAATGAGCAGTTCTTC.

The J gene is TRBJ2-3, the V gene TRBV5-5, with D perhaps TRBD1 (5 bases). CDR1 is SGHKS, CDR2 YYEKEE, per germline (reference sequence). The length of the CDR3 is 14 residues. Trimming removed 3 bases at V and 5 bases at J, with 13 bases between. CDR3 residues: CASSSRGLKDTQYF. Here the CDR3 DNA reads TGTGCCAGCAGCTCAAGGGGCCTTAAAGATACGCAGTATTTT.

This clonotype was picked up a small number of times. This chain connects TRBV9 to TRBJ2-1, with D unresolved. Looked up from germline, CDR1 is SGDLS and CDR2 is YYNGEE. Trimming stripped 3 bases from V and 6 bases from J, with 13 bases between. The CDR3 spans 14 residues. For the CDR3, the DNA is TGTGCCAGCAGCGGAAGCGACGTAACCAATGAGCAGTTCTTC. Its translation: CASSGSDVTNEQFF.

This clonotype came up many times. This chain uses TRBV27 with TRBJ2-2; 10 nucleotides line up with TRBD2. After removal of 6 bases from V and 3 bases from J, the junction contained 4 bases not matched to a gene. The germline V gene encodes CDR1 MNHEY and CDR2 SMNVEV (reference sequence). The CDR3 extends over 15 amino acids. CDR3: CASRWTSGDTGELFF. CDR3 DNA sequence: TGTGCCAGCAGATGGACTAGCGGAGACACCGGGGAGCTGTTTTTT.